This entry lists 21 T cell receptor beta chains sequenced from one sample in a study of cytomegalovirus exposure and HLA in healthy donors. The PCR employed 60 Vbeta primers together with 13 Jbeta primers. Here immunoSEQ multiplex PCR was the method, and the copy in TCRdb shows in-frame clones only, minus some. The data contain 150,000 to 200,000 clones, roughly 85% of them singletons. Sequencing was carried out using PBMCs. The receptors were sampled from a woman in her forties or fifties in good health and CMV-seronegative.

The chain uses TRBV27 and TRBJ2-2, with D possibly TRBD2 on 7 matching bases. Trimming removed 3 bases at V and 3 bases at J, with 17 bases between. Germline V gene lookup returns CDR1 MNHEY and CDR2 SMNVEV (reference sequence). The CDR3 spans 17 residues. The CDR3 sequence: CASSLEAWEGDTGELFF. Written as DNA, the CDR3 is TGTGCCAGCAGTTTGGAGGCCTGGGAGGGGGACACCGGGGAGCTGTTTTTT.

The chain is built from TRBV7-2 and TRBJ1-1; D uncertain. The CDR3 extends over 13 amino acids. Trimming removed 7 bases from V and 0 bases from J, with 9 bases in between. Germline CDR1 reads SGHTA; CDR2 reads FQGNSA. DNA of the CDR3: TGTGCCAGCACCCGTTACTTGAACACTGAAGCTTTCTTT. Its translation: CASTRYLNTEAFF.

The CDR3 DNA reads TGTGCCAGCAGTCGGGGTGGAACTGGAAACACCATATATTTT. This encodes CASSRGGTGNTIYF. V is TRBV11-3 and J is TRBJ1-3; D gene ambiguous. Germline V gene sequence: CDR1 SGHNT, CDR2 YENEEA. CDR3 length: 14 amino acids. V was cut by 6 bases and J by 2 bases, with 11 bases left in between.

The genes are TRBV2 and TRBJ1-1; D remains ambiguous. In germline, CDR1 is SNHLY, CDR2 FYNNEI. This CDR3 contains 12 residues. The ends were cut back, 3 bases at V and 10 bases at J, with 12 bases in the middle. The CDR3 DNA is TGTGCCAGCAGTGATAATCCCCGGGGAGCTTTCTTT. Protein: CASSDNPRGAFF.

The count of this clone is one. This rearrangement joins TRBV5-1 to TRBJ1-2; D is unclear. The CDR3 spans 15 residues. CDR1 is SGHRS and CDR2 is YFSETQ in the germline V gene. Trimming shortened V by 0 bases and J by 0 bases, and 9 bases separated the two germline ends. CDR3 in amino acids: CASSLGPPPNYGYTF. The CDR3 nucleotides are TGCGCCAGCAGCTTGGGGCCCCCACCTAACTATGGCTACACCTTC.

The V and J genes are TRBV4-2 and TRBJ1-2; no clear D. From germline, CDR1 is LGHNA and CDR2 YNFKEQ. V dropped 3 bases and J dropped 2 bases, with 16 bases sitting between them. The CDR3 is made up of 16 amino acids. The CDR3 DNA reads TGTGCCAGCAGCCAGCTACCCCGGGATCTAAACTATGGCTACACCTTC. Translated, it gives CASSQLPRDLNYGYTF.

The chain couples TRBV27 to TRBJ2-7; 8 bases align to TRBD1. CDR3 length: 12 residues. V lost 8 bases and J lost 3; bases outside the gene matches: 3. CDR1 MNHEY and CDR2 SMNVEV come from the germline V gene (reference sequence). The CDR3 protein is CASRTGRYEQYF. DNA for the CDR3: TGTGCCAGCCGGACAGGGCGCTACGAGCAGTACTTC.

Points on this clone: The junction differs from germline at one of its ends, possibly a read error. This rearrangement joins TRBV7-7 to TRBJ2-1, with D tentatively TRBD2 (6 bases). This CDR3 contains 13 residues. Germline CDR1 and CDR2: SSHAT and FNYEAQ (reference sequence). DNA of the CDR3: TGTGCTAGCAGCTTATCGGGACTTAGTGAGCAGTTCTTC. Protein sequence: CASSLSGLSEQFF.

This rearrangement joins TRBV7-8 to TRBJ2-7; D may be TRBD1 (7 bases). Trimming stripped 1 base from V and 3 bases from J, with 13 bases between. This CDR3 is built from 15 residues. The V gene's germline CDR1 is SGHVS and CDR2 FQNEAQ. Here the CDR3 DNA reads TGTGCCAGCAGCTTAGGGGACCAGGGGGGCTACGAGCAGTACTTC. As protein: CASSLGDQGGYEQYF.

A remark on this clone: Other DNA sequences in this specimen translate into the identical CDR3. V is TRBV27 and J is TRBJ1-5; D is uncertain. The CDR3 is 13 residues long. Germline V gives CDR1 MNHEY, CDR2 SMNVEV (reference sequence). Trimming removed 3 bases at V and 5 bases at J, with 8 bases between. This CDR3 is CASSLSRYQPQHF. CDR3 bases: TGTGCCAGCAGTTTGAGCCGGTATCAGCCCCAGCATTTT.

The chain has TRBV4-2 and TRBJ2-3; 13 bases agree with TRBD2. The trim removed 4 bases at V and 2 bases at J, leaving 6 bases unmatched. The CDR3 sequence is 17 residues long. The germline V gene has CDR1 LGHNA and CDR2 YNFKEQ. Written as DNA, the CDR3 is TGTGCCAGCAGCCCCCATGGGACTAGCGGGGCCACAGATACGCAGTATTTT. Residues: CASSPHGTSGATDTQYF.

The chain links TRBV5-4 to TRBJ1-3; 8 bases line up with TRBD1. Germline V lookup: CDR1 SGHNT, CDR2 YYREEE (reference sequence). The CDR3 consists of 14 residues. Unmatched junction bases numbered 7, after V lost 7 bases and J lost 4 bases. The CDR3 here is CASRDRGGGNTIYF. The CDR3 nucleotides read TGTGCCAGCCGCGACAGGGGCGGAGGAAACACCATATATTTT. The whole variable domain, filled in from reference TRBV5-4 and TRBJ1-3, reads ETGVTQSPTHLIKTRGQQVTLRCSSQSGHNTVSWYQQALGQGPQFIFQYYREEENGRGNFPPRFSGLQFPNYSSELNVNALELDDSALYLCASRDRGGGNTIYFGEGSWLTVV.

The CDR3 sequence is CSVVGGQGFSLQFF. The CDR3 coding sequence is TGCAGCGTTGTAGGGGGTCAGGGTTTTTCTCTTCAGTTCTTC. The chain is built from TRBV29-1 and TRBJ2-1, with a weak D call TRBD1 (6 bases). The germline V gene has CDR1 SQVTM and CDR2 ANQGSEA. The V end lost 4 bases, the J end lost 13 bases, and 23 bases lay between the germline ends. The CDR3 runs 14 residues.

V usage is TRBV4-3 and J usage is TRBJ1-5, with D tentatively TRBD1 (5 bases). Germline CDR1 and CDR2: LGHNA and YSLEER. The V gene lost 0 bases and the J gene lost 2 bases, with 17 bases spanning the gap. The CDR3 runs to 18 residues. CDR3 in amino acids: CASSQDTTAGVGNQPQHF. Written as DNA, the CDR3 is TGCGCCAGCAGCCAAGATACGACAGCGGGGGTCGGCAATCAGCCCCAGCATTTT.

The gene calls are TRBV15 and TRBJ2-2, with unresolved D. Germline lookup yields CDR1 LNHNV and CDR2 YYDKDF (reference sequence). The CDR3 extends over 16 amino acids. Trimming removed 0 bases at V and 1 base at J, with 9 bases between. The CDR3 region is CATSRDLPVNTGELFF. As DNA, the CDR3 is TGTGCCACCAGCAGAGACCTGCCAGTGAACACCGGGGAGCTGTTTTTT.

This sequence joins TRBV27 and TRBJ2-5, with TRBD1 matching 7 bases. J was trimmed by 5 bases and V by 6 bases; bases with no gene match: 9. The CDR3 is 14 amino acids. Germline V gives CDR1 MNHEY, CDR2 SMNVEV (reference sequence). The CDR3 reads CASSQTGPWETQYF. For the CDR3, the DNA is TGTGCCAGCAGCCAGACAGGGCCTTGGGAGACCCAGTACTTC.

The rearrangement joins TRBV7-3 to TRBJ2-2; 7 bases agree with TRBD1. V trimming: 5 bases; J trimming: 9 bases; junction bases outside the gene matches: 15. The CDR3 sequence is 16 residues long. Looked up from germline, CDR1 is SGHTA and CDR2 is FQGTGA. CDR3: CASSNRTGGGRRELFF. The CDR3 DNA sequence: TGTGCCAGCAGCAACAGGACAGGTGGTGGAAGAAGGGAGCTGTTTTTT.

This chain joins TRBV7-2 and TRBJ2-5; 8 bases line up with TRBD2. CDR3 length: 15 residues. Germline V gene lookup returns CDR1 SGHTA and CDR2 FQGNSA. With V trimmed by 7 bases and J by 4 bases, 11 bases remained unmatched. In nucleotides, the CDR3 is TGTGCCAGCAACTTCAACTTCGGGGGGGCAGAGACCCAGTACTTC. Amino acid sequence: CASNFNFGGAETQYF.

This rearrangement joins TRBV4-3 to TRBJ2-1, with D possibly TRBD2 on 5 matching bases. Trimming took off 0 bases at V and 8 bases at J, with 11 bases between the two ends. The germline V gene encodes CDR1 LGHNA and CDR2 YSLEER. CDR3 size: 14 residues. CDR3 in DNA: TGCGCCAGCAGCCAAGATTGGGCGGGCTATGAGCAGTTCTTC. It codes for CASSQDWAGYEQFF.

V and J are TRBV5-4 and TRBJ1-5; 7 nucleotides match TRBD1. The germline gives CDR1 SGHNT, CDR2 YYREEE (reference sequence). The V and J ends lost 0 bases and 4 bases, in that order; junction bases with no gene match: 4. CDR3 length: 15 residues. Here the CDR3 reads CASSLGGGRNQPQHF. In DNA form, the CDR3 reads TGTGCCAGCAGCTTGGGAGGGGGCAGGAATCAGCCCCAGCATTTT.

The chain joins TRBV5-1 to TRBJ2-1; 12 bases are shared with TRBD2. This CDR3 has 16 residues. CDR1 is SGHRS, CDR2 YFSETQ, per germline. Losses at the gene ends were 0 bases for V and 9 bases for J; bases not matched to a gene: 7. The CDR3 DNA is TGCGCCAGCAGCTTGGAACCTAGCGGGAGGGAGGGTGAGCAGTTCTTC. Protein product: CASSLEPSGREGEQFF.